The sequence of this TCR beta chain was determined in a study of patients and donors after allogeneic stem cell transplantation. From the RT-PCR reads, TCRdb called clonotypes with MiXCR, one entry per CDR3 protein. Among roughly 180,000 distinct CDR3 sequences, around two fifths were seen once, and the ten largest hold about 35%. The clonotype comes from a human donor who was either an allogeneic HSCT recipient or a stem cell or donor lymphocyte infusion donor (not recorded which). It is not recorded whose cells these are; they may come from a transplant donor. Material: blood, either unsorted or a sorted T cell fraction (not recorded which).

The CDR3 bases are TGTGCCAGCAGAGCAGCTAGCACAGATACGCAGTATTTT. Protein sequence: CASRAASTDTQYF. The chain uses TRBV12-3 or TRBV12-4 and TRBJ2-3; no reliable D call. V lost 6 bases and J lost 0, with 7 bases in between. The CDR3 totals 13 residues.